The clone carrying this TCR beta chain has a single count. Other DNA sequences in this sample translate to the same CDR3. The source of the sample is a study of cytomegalovirus exposure and HLA in healthy donors. In the PCR, 60 Vbeta and 13 Jbeta primers were used. Libraries were prepared by immunoSEQ multiplex PCR; TCRdb keeps only in-frame clonotypes and omits some of them. The profile covers over 100,000 clones, with roughly 80% appearing a single time and just over 2.5% taken by the ten largest. Sample: PBMCs. This clonotype originated in a middle-aged man in good health and CMV-seronegative.

The CDR3: CASSPGVGTEAFF. The DNA for the CDR3 is TGTGCCAGCAGCCCAGGGGTTGGAACTGAAGCTTTCTTT. J is TRBJ1-1 and V is TRBV9, with a tentative D call TRBD1 (6 bases). This CDR3 region has 13 residues. Trimming removed 4 bases at V and 5 bases at J, with 12 bases between. Germline V lookup: CDR1 SGDLS, CDR2 YYNGEE.